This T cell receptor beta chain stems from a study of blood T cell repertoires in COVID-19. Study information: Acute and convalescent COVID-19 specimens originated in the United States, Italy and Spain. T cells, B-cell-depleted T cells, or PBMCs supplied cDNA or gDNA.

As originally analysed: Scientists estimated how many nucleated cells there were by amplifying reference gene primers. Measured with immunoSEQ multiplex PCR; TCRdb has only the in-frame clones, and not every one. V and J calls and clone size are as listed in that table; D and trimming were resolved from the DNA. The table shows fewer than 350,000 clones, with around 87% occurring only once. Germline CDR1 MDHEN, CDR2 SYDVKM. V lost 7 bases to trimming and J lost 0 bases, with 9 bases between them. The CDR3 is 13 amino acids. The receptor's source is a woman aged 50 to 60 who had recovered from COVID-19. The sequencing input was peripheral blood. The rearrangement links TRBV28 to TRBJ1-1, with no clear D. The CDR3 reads CASIPGLNTEAFF. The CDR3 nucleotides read TGTGCCAGCATTCCGGGGTTGAACACTGAAGCTTTCTTT.